This TCR beta chain originates from a study of a mutant IDH1 vaccine in newly diagnosed glioma. Overall study: In weeks 1, 3, 5, 7, 11, 15, 19 and 23, patients were immunized, eight times in all. Study-level findings and limits: Apparently unrelated to pseudoprogression were changes in the top peripheral T cell clonotypes.

Regarding time point: week 11, during vaccination. The study gave 300 ug of mutant IDH1 20-mer peptide per vaccine dose, with topical imiquimod. Repertoires were generated with immunoSEQ multiplex PCR, while TCRdb's copy carries only in-frame clones and drops some. The sample contains tens of thousands of clones, 80% of which appear only once. The V and J ends lost 7 bases and 0 bases, in that order; junction bases with no gene match: 9. Germline V CDR1 and CDR2: LNHDA, SQIVND (reference sequence). The CDR3 is 16 amino acids. Of note for this clone: Its target is not known.

The gene calls are TRBV19 and TRBJ2-1; 7 nucleotides match TRBD2. The origin of this receptor is a man aged 50 to 59 with glioma. The specimen comprised PBMCs, sampled from a glioma patient whose treatment included an IDH1 peptide vaccine. CDR3 bases: TGTGCCAGTACCATAGGAGGCGGGGGCTCCTACAATGAGCAGTTCTTC. Protein: CASTIGGGGSYNEQFF.